What follows are 18 T cell receptor beta chains derived from one specimen sequenced in a study of T cell changes during pregnancy in multiple sclerosis. Using immunoSEQ multiplex PCR, the repertoire was profiled, and TCRdb retains in-frame clones only, with some absent. The data contain 70,000 to 75,000 clones, 90% to 95% of them singletons. Material: peripheral blood, obtained in the second trimester of pregnancy. The receptors here all came from a female donor in good health, enrolled as a control in a pregnancy study.

V and J are TRBV2 and TRBJ2-2; 9 nucleotides agree with TRBD2. Per the germline V gene, CDR1 is SNHLY and CDR2 is FYNNEI. Trimming removed 7 bases from V and 6 bases from J; junction bases left unmatched: 9. The CDR3 contains 15 residues. The CDR3 bases are TGTGCCAGCACGGCACTAGCGGGTACCTCCGGGGAGCTGTTTTTT. The encoded protein is CASTALAGTSGELFF.

This chain connects TRBV6-4 to TRBJ1-1; the match to TRBD1 covers 8 bases. V dropped 6 bases and J dropped 4; count of bases not matched to a gene: 19. There are 18 residues in the CDR3. The germline V gene encodes CDR1 MRHNA and CDR2 SNTAGT. CDR3 DNA: TGTGCCAGCAGACCGAGGACAGGGAGGAACAAGTGGGTCACTGAAGCTTTCTTT. Its translation is CASRPRTGRNKWVTEAFF.

CDR3 DNA: TGTGCCAGCAGCCCCCAGCAGGGTGCGGCTTACGAGCAGTACTTC. Translating it yields CASSPQQGAAYEQYF. The chain recombines TRBV14 with TRBJ2-7; weak D call: TRBD1 (5 bases). Germline lookup yields CDR1 SGHDN and CDR2 FVKESK. The CDR3 loop spans 15 amino acids. Trimming shortened V by 4 bases and J by 4 bases, and 17 bases separated the two germline ends.

This chain links TRBV6-6 with TRBJ2-7, with 8 bases aligning to TRBD2. J gave up 3 bases and V 2 bases, and 6 bases lay outside the gene matches. The germline V gene has CDR1 MNHNY and CDR2 SVGAGI (reference sequence). The CDR3 spans 15 residues. The CDR3 bases are TGTGCCAGCAGTTACCCCCAGCGGGGGAACTACGAGCAGTACTTC. It specifies CASSYPQRGNYEQYF.

This chain's CDR3 is CASSERAREGTGELFF. In DNA, the CDR3 is TGTGCCAGCAGTGAAAGGGCAAGGGAGGGCACCGGGGAGCTGTTTTTT. The rearrangement uses TRBV2 and TRBJ2-2; 7 nucleotides agree with TRBD2. Germline lookup yields CDR1 SNHLY and CDR2 FYNNEI. With 2 bases clipped from V and 4 bases from J, the junction kept 7 bases outside the gene matches. The CDR3 sequence is 16 residues long. The variable domain in full, with the rest retrieved from reference TRBV2 and TRBJ2-2, is EPEVTQTPSHQVTQMGQEVILRCVPISNHLYFYWYRQILGQKVEFLVSFYNNEISEKSEIFDDQFSVERPDGSNFTLKIRSTKLEDSAMYFCASSERAREGTGELFFGEGSRLTVL.

The chain links TRBV9 to TRBJ2-5; D gene unclear. Trimming left V 1 base short and J 1 base short, with 8 bases between. This CDR3 is 14 amino acids long. Germline V gene sequence: CDR1 SGDLS, CDR2 YYNGEE. Written as DNA, the CDR3 is TGTGCCAGCAGCGTACGGTGGAGCCAAGAGACCCAGTACTTC. This translates into CASSVRWSQETQYF. Full variable domain (outside the CDR3, taken from reference TRBV9 and TRBJ2-5): DSGVTQTPKHLITATGQRVTLRCSPRSGDLSVYWYQQSLDQGLQFLIQYYNGEERAKGNILERFSAQQFPDLHSELNLSSLELGDSALYFCASSVRWSQETQYFGPGTRLLVL.

The gene calls are TRBV4-3 and TRBJ1-5; 9 bases map to TRBD1. The CDR3 has 17 residues. Germline assignment: CDR1 LGHNA and CDR2 YSLEER. The V gene end was trimmed by 0 bases and the J gene end by 6 bases; junction bases not matched to a gene: 9. The CDR3 here is CASSQDLDRGISQPQHF. As DNA, the CDR3 is TGCGCCAGCAGCCAAGATTTAGACAGGGGGATCAGTCAGCCCCAGCATTTT.

The chain uses TRBV14 and TRBJ1-1; D might be TRBD1 (6 bases). This CDR3 is 14 amino acids long. Germline values: CDR1 SGHDN, CDR2 FVKESK. V gave up 4 bases and J gave up 4 bases, with 13 bases separating them. The CDR3 DNA reads as TGTGCCAGCAGCCCAACAACAGGGTTCACTGAAGCTTTCTTT. Its protein is CASSPTTGFTEAFF.

The chain combines TRBV7-9 with TRBJ1-4; D perhaps matches TRBD1 (6 bases). With 5 bases removed from V and 12 bases from J, the gap between germline ends came to 19 bases. Germline values: CDR1 SEHNR, CDR2 FQNEAQ (reference sequence). CDR3 size: 14 residues. The CDR3 nucleotides are TGTGCCAGCAGCCGGGACATGGGTGGAGAAGAACTGTTTTTT. It translates to CASSRDMGGEELFF.

The chain couples TRBV28 to TRBJ2-7; no definite D call. CDR3 length equals 16 residues. Trimming took off 4 bases at V and 0 bases at J, with 16 bases between the two ends. Germline V CDR1 and CDR2: MDHEN, SYDVKM. In DNA form, the CDR3 reads TGTGCCAGCAGTTCAAGTTCACTCCCGAGCTCCTACGAGCAGTACTTC. Residues: CASSSSSLPSSYEQYF.

The genes are TRBV18 and TRBJ1-6; D is perhaps TRBD1 (5 bases). Germline values: CDR1 KGHSH, CDR2 LQKENI. V lost 4 bases and J 5 bases, leaving 9 bases between the germline ends. This CDR3 comprises 14 residues. CDR3 loop: CASSLRVDNSPLHF. CDR3 in DNA: TGTGCCAGCTCACTCAGGGTAGATAATTCACCCCTCCACTTT.

On this clone itself: At one of its ends the junction is not consistent with the germline gene, which may arise from a read error. V and J are TRBV5-1 and TRBJ2-7; 10 bases map to TRBD1. The CDR3 consists of 14 residues. Germline CDR1 and CDR2: SGHRS and YFSETQ. The CDR3 region is CASSLVVGTGEGTF. The DNA of the CDR3 is TGCGCCAGCAGCTTGGTGGTTGGGACAGGGGAGGGGACCTTC.

V is TRBV5-6 and J is TRBJ1-1; 7 bases map to TRBD1. V gave up 5 bases and J gave up 3 bases; unmatched junction bases: 7. The CDR3 runs to 14 residues. The germline V gene encodes CDR1 SGHDT and CDR2 YYEEEE. DNA for the CDR3: TGTGCCAGCAGGAAGACGGGGACAGACACTGAAGCTTTCTTT. As protein: CASRKTGTDTEAFF.

The chain recombines TRBV4-3 with TRBJ1-6; D remains ambiguous. The CDR3 runs 15 residues. Germline-derived CDR1 and CDR2 are LGHNA and YSLEER. Trimming pared 3 bases from V and 7 bases from J, leaving 13 bases between. CDR3 coding DNA: TGCGCCAGCAGCCAGCCGGGGAGGTGGAATTCACCCCTCCACTTT. The encoded protein is CASSQPGRWNSPLHF.

This chain joins TRBV4-3 and TRBJ2-2, with a tentative D call TRBD1 (5 bases). CDR3 length: 17 amino acids. The germline V and J ends were trimmed by 0 bases and 0 bases, with 11 bases remaining between them. Germline-derived CDR1 and CDR2 are LGHNA and YSLEER. DNA for the CDR3: TGCGCCAGCAGCCAAGATGGAGACAGCTCGAACACCGGGGAGCTGTTTTTT. This codes for CASSQDGDSSNTGELFF.

The rearrangement links TRBV9 to TRBJ2-7; TRBD2 agrees at 7 bases. The CDR3 covers 14 residues. V gave up 3 bases and J gave up 2 bases; unmatched junction bases: 5. Germline values: CDR1 SGDLS, CDR2 YYNGEE. The CDR3 nucleotides read TGTGCCAGCAGCGCGCGGGGGTTTGCCTACGAGCAGTACTTC. Translation gives CASSARGFAYEQYF.

The table lists this clone with a count of one. V usage is TRBV7-3 and J usage is TRBJ2-1, with 10 bases aligning to TRBD2. The CDR3 length is 16 residues. V shed 2 bases, J shed 7 bases, and the junction held 8 bases outside the gene matches. From germline, CDR1 is SGHTA and CDR2 FQGTGA. In DNA, the CDR3 is TGTGCCAGCAGCTTAGTCGGTAGCGGGGGGATTAATGAGCAGTTCTTC. Amino acids: CASSLVGSGGINEQFF.

This clone has just a few counts. The chain uses TRBV7-3 and TRBJ2-3; a possible D gene is TRBD1 (5 bases). The length of the CDR3 is 13 residues. Germline V gene lookup returns CDR1 SGHTA and CDR2 FQGTGA. The V end lost 5 bases, the J end lost 6 bases, and 12 bases lay between the germline ends. Here the CDR3 DNA reads TGTGCCAGCAGCCCCCGACAGACGGATACGCAGTATTTT. It codes for CASSPRQTDTQYF.